This TCR beta chain was sequenced in a study of T cells after yellow fever vaccination. The study, taken as a whole, reports: Subsequent booster samples again held most clones from primary vaccination (just under 98% CD4, roughly 91% CD8). CD4 and CD8 compartments shared a small share of clonotypes, likely from convergent recombination.

This clonotype has just a few counts. What it recognizes is unknown. This CDR3 is 15 amino acids long. In germline, CDR1 is SEHNR, CDR2 FQNEAQ (reference sequence). Trimming removed 8 bases from V and 5 bases from J, with 21 bases in between. TCRdb called the 5' RACE reads again in MiXCR, with one record for every CDR3 protein. The table includes a few hundred thousand distinct CDR3 sequences, over 3.5% detected once. The starting material was PBMCs, obtained 5 days after the yellow fever booster vaccination. The chain employs TRBV7-9 and TRBJ1-2; no clear D. The TCR sequence derives from a man younger than 30 who received the YFV17D yellow fever vaccine. CDR3 bases: TGTGCCAGCCGAATTTGGAGACCTGGATCTTATGGCTACACCTTC. It translates to CASRIWRPGSYGYTF.